This TCR beta chain was documented in a study of cytomegalovirus exposure and HLA in healthy donors. CDR3 length: 15 amino acids. V shed 2 bases and J shed 4 bases, with 13 bases lying between them. CDR1 and CDR2 from the germline V gene are SGDLS and YYNGEE. The PCR was carried out with 60 Vbeta primers and 13 Jbeta primers. Assay used: immunoSEQ multiplex PCR; TCRdb lists only in-frame clones, some missing. The sample lists 110,000 to 150,000 clones; around 79% were seen once. The sample consisted of PBMCs. The chain employs TRBV9 and TRBJ2-1; D not certain. This TCR was sampled from a female donor in good health and CMV-seronegative. The CDR3 region has the DNA TGTGCCAGCAGCGTTATCACCGCTCGGTACAATGAGCAGTTCTTC. Amino acid sequence: CASSVITARYNEQFF.